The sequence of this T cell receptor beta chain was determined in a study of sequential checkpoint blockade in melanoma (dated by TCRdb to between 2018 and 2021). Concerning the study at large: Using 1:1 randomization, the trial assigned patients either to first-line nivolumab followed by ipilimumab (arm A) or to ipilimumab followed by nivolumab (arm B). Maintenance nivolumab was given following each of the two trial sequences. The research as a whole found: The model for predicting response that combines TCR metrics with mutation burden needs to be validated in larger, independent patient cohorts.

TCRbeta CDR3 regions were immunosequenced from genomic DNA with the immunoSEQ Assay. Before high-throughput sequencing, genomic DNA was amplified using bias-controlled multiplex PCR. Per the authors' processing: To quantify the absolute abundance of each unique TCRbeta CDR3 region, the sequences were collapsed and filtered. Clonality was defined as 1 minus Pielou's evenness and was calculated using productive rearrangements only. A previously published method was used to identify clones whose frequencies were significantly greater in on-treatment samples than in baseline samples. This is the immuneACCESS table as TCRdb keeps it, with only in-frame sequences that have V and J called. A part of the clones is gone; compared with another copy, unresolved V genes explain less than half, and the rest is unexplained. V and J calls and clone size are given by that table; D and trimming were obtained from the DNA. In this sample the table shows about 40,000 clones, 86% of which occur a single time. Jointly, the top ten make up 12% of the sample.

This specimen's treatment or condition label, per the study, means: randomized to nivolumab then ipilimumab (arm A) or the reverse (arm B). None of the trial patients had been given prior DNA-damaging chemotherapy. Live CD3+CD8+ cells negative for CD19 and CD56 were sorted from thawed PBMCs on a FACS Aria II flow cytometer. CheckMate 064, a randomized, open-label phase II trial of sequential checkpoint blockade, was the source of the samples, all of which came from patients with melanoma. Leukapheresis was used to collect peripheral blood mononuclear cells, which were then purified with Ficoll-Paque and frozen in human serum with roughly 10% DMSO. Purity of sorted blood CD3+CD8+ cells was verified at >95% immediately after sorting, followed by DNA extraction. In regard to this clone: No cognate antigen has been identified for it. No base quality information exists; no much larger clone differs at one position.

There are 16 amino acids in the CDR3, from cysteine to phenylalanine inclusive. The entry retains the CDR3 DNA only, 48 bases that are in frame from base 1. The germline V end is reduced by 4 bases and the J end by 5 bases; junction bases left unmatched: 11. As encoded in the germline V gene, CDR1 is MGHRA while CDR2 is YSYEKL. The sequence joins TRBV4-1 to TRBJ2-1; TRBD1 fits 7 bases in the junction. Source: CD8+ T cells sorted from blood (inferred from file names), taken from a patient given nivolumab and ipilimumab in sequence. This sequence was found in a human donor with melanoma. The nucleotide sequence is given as TGCGCCAGCAGCCCCACCCCCCAAAGGGGGCACAATGAGCAGTTCTTC. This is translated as CASSPTPQRGHNEQFF.